This TCR beta chain originates from a study of blood T cell repertoires in COVID-19. Looking at the study overall: Donors in the United States, Italy and Spain gave samples during acute or convalescent COVID-19. PBMCs, B-cell-depleted T cells, or T cells were the source of the cDNA or gDNA that made up the material.

Methods used by the authors: Amplification from reference gene primers served as the basis for estimated nucleated cell counts. Method: immunoSEQ multiplex PCR; TCRdb's copy keeps in-frame clones and lacks some. Clone size and the V and J calls come from that table; the DNA yielded D and trimming. The sample has fewer than 250,000 clones; roughly four fifths are singletons. This TCR was recovered from a woman between 65 and 79 years old with active or convalescent COVID-19. The sample was peripheral blood.

CDR3: CASSPREFVTDTQYF. The DNA for the CDR3 is TGTGCCAGCAGTCCTCGGGAGTTTGTCACAGATACGCAGTATTTT. The chain employs TRBV2 and TRBJ2-3; D is possibly TRBD2 (6 bases). This CDR3 is 15 amino acids long. Germline-derived CDR1 and CDR2 are SNHLY and FYNNEI. The ends were cut back, 5 bases at V and 2 bases at J, with 14 bases in the middle. The variable domain in full, with the rest retrieved from reference TRBV2 and TRBJ2-3, is EPEVTQTPSHQVTQMGQEVILRCVPISNHLYFYWYRQILGQKVEFLVSFYNNEISEKSEIFDDQFSVERPDGSNFTLKIRSTKLEDSAMYFCASSPREFVTDTQYFGPGTRLTVL.